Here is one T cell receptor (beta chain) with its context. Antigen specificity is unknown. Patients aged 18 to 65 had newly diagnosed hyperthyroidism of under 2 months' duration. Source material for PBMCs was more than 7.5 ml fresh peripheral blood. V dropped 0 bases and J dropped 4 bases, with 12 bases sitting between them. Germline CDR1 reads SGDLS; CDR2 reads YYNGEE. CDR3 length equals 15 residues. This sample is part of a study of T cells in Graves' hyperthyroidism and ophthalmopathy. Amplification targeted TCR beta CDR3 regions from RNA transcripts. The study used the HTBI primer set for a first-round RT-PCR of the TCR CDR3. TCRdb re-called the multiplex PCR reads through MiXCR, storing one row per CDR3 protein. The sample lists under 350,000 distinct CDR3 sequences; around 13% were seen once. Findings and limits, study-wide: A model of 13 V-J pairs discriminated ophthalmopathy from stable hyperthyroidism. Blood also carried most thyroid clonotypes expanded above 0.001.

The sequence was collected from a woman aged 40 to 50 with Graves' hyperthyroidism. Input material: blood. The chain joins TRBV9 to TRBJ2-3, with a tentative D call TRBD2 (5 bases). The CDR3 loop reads CASSVGAVGADTQYF. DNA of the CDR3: TGTGCCAGCAGCGTAGGTGCGGTGGGAGCAGATACGCAGTATTTT.